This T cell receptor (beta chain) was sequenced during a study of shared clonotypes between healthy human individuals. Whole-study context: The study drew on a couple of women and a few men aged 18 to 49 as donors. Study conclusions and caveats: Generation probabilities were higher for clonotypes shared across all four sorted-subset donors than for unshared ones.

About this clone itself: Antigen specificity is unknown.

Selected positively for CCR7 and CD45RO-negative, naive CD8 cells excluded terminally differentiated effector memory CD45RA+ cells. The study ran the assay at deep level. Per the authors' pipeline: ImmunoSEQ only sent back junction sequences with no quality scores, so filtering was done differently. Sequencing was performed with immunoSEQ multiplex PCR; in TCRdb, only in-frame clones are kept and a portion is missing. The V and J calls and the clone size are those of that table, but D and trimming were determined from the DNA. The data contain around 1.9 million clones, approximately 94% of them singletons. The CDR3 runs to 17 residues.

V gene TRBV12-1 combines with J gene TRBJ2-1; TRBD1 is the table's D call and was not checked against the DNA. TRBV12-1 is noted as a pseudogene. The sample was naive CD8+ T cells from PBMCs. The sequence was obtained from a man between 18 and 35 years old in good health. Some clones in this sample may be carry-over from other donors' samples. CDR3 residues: CASSPCCCGATSVGQFF. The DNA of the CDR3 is TGTGCCAGCAGCCCCTGTTGTTGTGGGGCGACTTCGGTAGGGCAGTTCTTC.